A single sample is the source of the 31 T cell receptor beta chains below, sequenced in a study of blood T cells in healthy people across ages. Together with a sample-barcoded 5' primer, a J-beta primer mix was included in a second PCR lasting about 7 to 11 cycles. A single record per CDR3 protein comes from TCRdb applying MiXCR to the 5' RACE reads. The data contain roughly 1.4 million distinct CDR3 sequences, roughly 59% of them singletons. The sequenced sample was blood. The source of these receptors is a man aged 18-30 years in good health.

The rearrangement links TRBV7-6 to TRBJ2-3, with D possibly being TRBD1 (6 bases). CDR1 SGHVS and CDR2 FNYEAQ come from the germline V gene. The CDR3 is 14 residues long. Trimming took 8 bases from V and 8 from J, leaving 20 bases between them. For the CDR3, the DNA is TGTGCCAGCCACACGGGACAAACTGGGGGTACGCAGTATTTT. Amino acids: CASHTGQTGGTQYF.

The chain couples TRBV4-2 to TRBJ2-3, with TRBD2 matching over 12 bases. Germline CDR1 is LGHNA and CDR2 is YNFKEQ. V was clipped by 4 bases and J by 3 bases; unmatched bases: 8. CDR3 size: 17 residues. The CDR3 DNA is TGTGCCAGCAGCCCCCGGACTAGCGGGATAGGTACAGATACGCAGTATTTT. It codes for CASSPRTSGIGTDTQYF.

The CDR3 region is CASSQDGKRGVFTDTQYF. CDR3 nucleotide sequence: TGCGCCAGCAGCCAAGATGGGAAGCGGGGGGTTTTCACAGATACGCAGTATTTT. The V gene is TRBV4-3, the J gene TRBJ2-3, with 9 nucleotides matching TRBD2. Trimming cost V 0 bases and J 2 bases; bases outside gene matches: 9. The CDR3 length is 18 residues. The germline gives CDR1 LGHNA, CDR2 YSLEER.

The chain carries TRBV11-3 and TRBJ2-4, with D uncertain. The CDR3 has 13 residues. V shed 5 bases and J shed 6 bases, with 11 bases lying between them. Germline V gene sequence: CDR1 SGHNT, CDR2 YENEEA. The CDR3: CASSPSRGNIQYF. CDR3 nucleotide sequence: TGTGCCAGCAGCCCCTCCCGAGGAAACATTCAGTACTTC.

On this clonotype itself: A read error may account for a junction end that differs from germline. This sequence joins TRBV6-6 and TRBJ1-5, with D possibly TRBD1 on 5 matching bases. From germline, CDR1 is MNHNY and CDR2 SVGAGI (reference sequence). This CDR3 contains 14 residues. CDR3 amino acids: CAAVRDQSYQPQHF. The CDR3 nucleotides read TGCGCGGCCGTGAGGGACCAATCTTATCAGCCCCAGCATTTT.

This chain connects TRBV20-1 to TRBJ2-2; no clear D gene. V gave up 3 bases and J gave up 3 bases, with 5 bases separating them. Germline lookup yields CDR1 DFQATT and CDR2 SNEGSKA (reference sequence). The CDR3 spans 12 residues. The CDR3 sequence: CSARVDTGELFF. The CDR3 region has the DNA TGCAGTGCTAGGGTGGACACCGGGGAGCTGTTTTTT.

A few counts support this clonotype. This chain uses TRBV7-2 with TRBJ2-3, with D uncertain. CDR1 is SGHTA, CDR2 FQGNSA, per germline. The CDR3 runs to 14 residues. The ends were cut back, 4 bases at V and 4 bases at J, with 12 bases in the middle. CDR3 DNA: TGTGCCAGCAGCTCCCCGGACGCTCCAGATACGCAGTATTTT. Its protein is CASSSPDAPDTQYF.

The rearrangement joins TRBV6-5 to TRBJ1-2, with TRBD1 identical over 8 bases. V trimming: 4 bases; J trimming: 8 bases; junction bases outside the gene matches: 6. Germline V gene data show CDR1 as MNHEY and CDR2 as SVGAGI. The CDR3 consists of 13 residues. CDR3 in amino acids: CASSSTGESGYTF. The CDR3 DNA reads TGTGCCAGCAGTTCGACAGGGGAGAGCGGCTACACCTTC.

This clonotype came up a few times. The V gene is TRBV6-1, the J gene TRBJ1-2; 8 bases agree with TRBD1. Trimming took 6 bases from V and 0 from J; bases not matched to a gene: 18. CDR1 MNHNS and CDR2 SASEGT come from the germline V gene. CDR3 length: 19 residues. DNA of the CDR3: TGTGCCAGCAGCGGGGCCGGGGACAGGAGGAGGGACGCTAACTATGGCTACACCTTC. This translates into CASSGAGDRRRDANYGYTF.

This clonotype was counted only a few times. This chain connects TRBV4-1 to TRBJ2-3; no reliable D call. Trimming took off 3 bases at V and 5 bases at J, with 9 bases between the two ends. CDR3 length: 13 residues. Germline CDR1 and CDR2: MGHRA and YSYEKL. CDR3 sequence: CASSQQTGDTQYF. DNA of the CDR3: TGCGCCAGCAGCCAGCAGACCGGAGATACGCAGTATTTT.

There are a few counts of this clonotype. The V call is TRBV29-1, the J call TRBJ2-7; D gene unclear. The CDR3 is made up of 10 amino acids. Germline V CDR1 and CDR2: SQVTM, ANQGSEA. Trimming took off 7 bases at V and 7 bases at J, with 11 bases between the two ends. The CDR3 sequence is CSAYSGEQYF. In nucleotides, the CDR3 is TGCAGCGCCTACTCAGGAGAGCAGTACTTC.

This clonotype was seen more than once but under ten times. As DNA, the CDR3 is TGTGCCACCAGTGATCCCGGGGGAGCCAAAAACATTCAGTACTTC. It specifies CATSDPGGAKNIQYF. The chain has TRBV24-1 and TRBJ2-4; tentative D call: TRBD2 (6 bases). The V end lost 3 bases, the J end lost 0 bases, and 8 bases lay between the germline ends. CDR1 is KGHDR and CDR2 is SFDVKD in the germline V gene. CDR3 length: 15 amino acids.

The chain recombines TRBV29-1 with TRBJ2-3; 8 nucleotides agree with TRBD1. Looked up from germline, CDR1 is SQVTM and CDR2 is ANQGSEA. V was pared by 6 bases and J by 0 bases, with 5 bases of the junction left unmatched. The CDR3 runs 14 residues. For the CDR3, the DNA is TGCAGCGTCGGACAGGGCACTAGCACAGATACGCAGTATTTT. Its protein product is CSVGQGTSTDTQYF.

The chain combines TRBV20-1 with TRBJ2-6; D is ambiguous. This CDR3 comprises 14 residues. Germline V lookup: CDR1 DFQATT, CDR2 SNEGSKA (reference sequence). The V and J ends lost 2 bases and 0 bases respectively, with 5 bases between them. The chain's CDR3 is CSARKVSGANVLTF. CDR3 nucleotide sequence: TGCAGTGCTAGAAAGGTCTCTGGGGCCAACGTCCTGACTTTC.

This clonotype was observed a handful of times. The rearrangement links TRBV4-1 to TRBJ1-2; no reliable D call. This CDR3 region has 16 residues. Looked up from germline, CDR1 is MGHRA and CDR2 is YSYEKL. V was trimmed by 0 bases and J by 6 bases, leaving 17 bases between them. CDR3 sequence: CASSQDTSRIVDGYTF. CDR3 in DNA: TGCGCCAGCAGCCAAGATACTAGCAGGATCGTGGATGGCTACACCTTC.

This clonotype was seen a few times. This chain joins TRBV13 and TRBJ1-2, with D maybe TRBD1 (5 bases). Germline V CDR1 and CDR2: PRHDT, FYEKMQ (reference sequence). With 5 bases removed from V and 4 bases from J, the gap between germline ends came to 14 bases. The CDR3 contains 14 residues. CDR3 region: CASSPRGSIYGYTF. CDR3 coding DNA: TGTGCCAGCAGCCCCCGGGGCAGCATCTATGGCTACACCTTC.

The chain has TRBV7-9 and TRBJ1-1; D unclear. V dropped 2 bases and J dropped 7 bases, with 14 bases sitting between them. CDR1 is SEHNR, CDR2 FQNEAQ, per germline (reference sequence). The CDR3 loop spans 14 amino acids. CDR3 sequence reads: CASSLNPARIEAFF. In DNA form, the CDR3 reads TGTGCCAGCAGCTTAAATCCAGCACGGATTGAAGCTTTCTTT.

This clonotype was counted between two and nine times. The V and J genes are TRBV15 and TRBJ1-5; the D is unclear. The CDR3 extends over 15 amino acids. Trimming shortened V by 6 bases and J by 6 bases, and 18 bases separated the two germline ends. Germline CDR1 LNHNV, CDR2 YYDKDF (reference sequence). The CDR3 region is CATRKAEVPIQPQHF. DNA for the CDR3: TGTGCCACCAGAAAAGCAGAGGTACCTATTCAGCCCCAGCATTTT.

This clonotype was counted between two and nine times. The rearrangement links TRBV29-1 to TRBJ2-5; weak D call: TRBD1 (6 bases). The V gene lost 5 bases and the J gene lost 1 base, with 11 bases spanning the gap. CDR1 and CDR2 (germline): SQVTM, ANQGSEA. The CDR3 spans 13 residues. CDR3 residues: CSVTGQLQETQYF. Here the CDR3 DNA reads TGCAGCGTTACTGGACAGCTCCAAGAGACCCAGTACTTC.

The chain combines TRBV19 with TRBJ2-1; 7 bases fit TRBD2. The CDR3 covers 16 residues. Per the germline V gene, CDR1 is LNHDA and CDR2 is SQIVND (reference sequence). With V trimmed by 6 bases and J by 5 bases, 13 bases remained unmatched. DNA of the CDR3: TGTGCCAGTAGGCATCTCGGGAGCGGGGTCGACAATGAGCAGTTCTTC. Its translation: CASRHLGSGVDNEQFF.

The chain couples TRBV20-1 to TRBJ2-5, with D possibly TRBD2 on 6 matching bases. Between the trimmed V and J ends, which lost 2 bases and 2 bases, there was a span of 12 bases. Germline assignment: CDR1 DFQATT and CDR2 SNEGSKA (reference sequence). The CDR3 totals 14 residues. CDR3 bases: TGCAGTGCTAGAAAAAGCGGGTCACAAGAGACCCAGTACTTC. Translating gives CSARKSGSQETQYF.

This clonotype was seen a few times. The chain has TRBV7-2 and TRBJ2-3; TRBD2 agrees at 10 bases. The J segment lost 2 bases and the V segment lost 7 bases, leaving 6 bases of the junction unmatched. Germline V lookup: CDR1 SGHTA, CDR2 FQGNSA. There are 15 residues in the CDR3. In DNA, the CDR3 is TGTGCCAGCACCCCTGGACTAGCGGACACAGATACGCAGTATTTT. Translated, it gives CASTPGLADTDTQYF. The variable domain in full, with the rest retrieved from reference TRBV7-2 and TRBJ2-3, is GAGVSQSPSNKVTEKGKDVELRCDPISGHTALYWYRQSLGQGLEFLIYFQGNSAPDKSGLPSDRFSAERTGGSVSTLTIQRTQQEDSAVYLCASTPGLADTDTQYFGPGTRLTVL.

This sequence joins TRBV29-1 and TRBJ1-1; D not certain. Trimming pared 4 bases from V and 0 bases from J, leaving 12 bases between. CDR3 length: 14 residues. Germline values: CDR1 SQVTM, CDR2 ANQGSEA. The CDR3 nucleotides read TGCAGCGTTGGATTAATGGGCATGAACACTGAAGCTTTCTTT. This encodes CSVGLMGMNTEAFF.

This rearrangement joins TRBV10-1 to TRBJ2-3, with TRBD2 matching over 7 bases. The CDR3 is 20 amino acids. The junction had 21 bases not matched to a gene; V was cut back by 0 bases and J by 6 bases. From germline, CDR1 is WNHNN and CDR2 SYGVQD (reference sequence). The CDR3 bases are TGCGCCAGCAGTGAGTCCAGTACTGTTCGGGGACGCGGGAGAAGGGATACGCAGTATTTT. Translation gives CASSESSTVRGRGRRDTQYF.

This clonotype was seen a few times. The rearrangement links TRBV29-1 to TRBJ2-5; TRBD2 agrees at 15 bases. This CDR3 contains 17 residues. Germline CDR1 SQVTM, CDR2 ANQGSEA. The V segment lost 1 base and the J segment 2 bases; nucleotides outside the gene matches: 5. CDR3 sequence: CSVEGTSGRANQETQYF. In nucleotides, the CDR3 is TGCAGCGTTGAAGGGACTAGCGGGAGGGCCAATCAAGAGACCCAGTACTTC.

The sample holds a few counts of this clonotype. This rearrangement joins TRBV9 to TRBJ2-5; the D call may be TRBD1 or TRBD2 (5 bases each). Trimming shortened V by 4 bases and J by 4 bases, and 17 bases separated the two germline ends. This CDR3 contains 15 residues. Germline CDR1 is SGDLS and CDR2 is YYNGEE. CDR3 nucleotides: TGTGCCAGCAGCATCAAGCCGGGGCCCCCAGAGACCCAGTACTTC. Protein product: CASSIKPGPPETQYF.

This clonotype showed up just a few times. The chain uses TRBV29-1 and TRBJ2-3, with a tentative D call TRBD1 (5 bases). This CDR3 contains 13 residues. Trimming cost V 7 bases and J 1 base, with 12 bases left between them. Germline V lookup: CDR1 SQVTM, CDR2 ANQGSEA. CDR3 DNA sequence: TGCAGCGCCGGAGAGACAGGCACAGATACGCAGTATTTT. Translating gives CSAGETGTDTQYF.

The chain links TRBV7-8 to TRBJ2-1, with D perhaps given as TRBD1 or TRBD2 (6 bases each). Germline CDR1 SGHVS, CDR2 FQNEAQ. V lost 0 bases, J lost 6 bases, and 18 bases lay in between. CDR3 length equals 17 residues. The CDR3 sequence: CASSLAGGRVAFNEQFF. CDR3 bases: TGTGCCAGCAGCTTAGCCGGGGGCAGGGTGGCTTTCAATGAGCAGTTCTTC.

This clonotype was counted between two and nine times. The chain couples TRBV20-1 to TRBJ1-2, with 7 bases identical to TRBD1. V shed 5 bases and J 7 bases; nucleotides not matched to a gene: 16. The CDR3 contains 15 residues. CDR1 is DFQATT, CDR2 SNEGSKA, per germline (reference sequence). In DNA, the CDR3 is TGCAGTGCTCCTAAGGGTGGAGGGGGCAACGGTGGCTACACCTTC. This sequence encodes CSAPKGGGGNGGYTF.

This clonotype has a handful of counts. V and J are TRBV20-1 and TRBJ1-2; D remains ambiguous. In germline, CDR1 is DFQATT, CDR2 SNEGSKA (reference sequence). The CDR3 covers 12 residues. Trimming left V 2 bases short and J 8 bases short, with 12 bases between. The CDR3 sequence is CSARTPVGGYTF. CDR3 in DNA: TGCAGTGCTAGAACACCGGTCGGAGGCTACACCTTC.

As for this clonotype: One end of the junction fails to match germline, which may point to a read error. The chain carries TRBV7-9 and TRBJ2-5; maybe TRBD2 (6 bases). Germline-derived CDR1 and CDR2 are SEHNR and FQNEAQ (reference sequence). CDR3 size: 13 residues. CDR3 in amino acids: CTSSLGGIETQYF. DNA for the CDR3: TGTACCAGCAGCTTAGGCGGGATAGAGACCCAGTACTTC.